Shown below are 17 T cell receptor beta chains from a single sample sequenced in a study of blood T cell repertoires in COVID-19. Using immunoSEQ multiplex PCR, the repertoire was profiled, and TCRdb retains in-frame clones only, with some absent. Here the sample spans tens of thousands of clones, roughly 88% being singletons. Sequenced material: peripheral blood. The source is a man aged 65-85 years with acute or convalescent COVID-19.

The rearrangement joins TRBV6-6 to TRBJ2-2; TRBD2 matches at 9 bases. The CDR3 is 15 residues long. Germline trimming cut 6 bases from V and 5 bases from J; bases unmatched to any gene: 7. From germline, CDR1 is MNHNY and CDR2 SVGAGI (reference sequence). In DNA form, the CDR3 reads TGTGCCAGCAGATCCCCTAGCGGGGAAACCGGGGAGCTGTTTTTT. Protein: CASRSPSGETGELFF.

The table lists this clone with a few counts. This chain links TRBV3-1 (or the pseudogene TRBV3-2) with TRBJ1-4; D is possibly TRBD1 (5 bases). The germline V gene encodes CDR1 LGHDT and CDR2 YNNKEL (reference sequence). V dropped 3 bases and J dropped 8 bases, with 13 bases sitting between them. The CDR3 length is 14 residues. The CDR3 DNA reads TGTGCCAGCAGCCATCTGCAGGGCTCGGAAAAACTGTTTTTT. This encodes CASSHLQGSEKLFF.

The chain recombines TRBV9 with TRBJ2-2, with TRBD1 as a possible D gene (6 bases). Germline V CDR1 and CDR2: SGDLS, YYNGEE. V was shortened by 4 bases and J by 6 bases, with 13 bases between the two germline ends. The CDR3 is made up of 14 amino acids. DNA for the CDR3: TGTGCCAGCAGCTACGGACAGTTTGCCGGGGAGCTGTTTTTT. Protein sequence: CASSYGQFAGELFF.

The J gene is TRBJ1-4, the V gene TRBV6-1; 9 positions agree with TRBD1. Germline V CDR1 and CDR2: MNHNS, SASEGT. CDR3 size: 16 residues. Unmatched junction bases numbered 9, after V lost 3 bases and J lost 7 bases. The CDR3 loop reads CASSETTGGASEKLFF. DNA for the CDR3: TGTGCCAGCAGTGAGACAACAGGGGGCGCGAGTGAAAAACTGTTTTTT.

This clone came up a few times. The chain uses TRBV12-3 or TRBV12-4 and TRBJ2-7; D remains ambiguous. The V end was cut by 6 bases, the J end by 0 bases, with 9 bases between. This CDR3 is built from 13 residues. The CDR3 coding sequence is TGTGCCAGCAGCCCCAGAAGCTCCTACGAGCAGTACTTC. It yields the protein CASSPRSSYEQYF.

This chain uses TRBV6-2 or TRBV6-3 with TRBJ2-7, with TRBD1 matching over 10 bases. Losses at the gene ends were 5 bases for V and 2 bases for J; bases not matched to a gene: 12. This CDR3 region has 17 residues. Germline CDR1 MNHEY, CDR2 SVGEGT. In nucleotides, the CDR3 is TGTGCCAGCAGTCGCCCGACTACCGGGACAGGGGCCTACGAGCAGTACTTC. This translates into CASSRPTTGTGAYEQYF.

V usage is TRBV5-1 and J usage is TRBJ2-3; 9 bases agree with TRBD1. In germline, CDR1 is SGHRS, CDR2 YFSETQ. The CDR3 totals 15 residues. Germline trimming cut 3 bases from V and 0 bases from J; bases unmatched to any gene: 2. This CDR3 is CASSWTGVSTDTQYF. The CDR3 DNA follows: TGCGCCAGCAGCTGGACAGGGGTTAGCACAGATACGCAGTATTTT.

The chain carries TRBV2 and TRBJ1-2; 11 positions agree with TRBD1. The CDR3 has 16 amino acids. The ends lost 4 bases at V and 8 bases at J; junction bases unmatched: 12. The germline V gene encodes CDR1 SNHLY and CDR2 FYNNEI. The CDR3 DNA reads as TGTGCCAGCAGTGCGGAATCCGGACAGGGGGCAGGGGGCTACACCTTC. Protein product: CASSAESGQGAGGYTF.

V and J are TRBV27 and TRBJ2-7; TRBD1 matches at 7 bases. J gave up 2 bases and V 6 bases, and 10 bases lay outside the gene matches. This CDR3 has 15 residues. From germline, CDR1 is MNHEY and CDR2 SMNVEV (reference sequence). The DNA for the CDR3 is TGTGCCAGCAGAAACGAGGGGGCCCTCCCCTACGAGCAGTACTTC. Encoded protein: CASRNEGALPYEQYF.

This rearrangement joins TRBV6-5 to TRBJ1-6; the D gene is possibly TRBD1 (5 bases). Germline V lookup: CDR1 MNHEY, CDR2 SVGAGI. The CDR3 spans 14 residues. Trimming stripped 8 bases from V and 0 bases from J, with 8 bases between. CDR3 amino acids: CASGGSSYNSPLHF. Written as DNA, the CDR3 is TGTGCCAGCGGGGGGAGCTCCTATAATTCACCCCTCCACTTT.

This clone occurred once. Written as DNA, the CDR3 is TGTGCCAGCAGTGAAGGGGCGCCCCAGCATTTT. This encodes CASSEGAPQHF. The chain joins TRBV2 to TRBJ1-5; D gene ambiguous. V lost 1 base and J lost 9, with 4 bases in between. This CDR3 spans 11 amino acids. Looked up from germline, CDR1 is SNHLY and CDR2 is FYNNEI.

The chain couples TRBV19 to TRBJ2-3, with a possible D match to TRBD1 (6 bases). Trimming pared 2 bases from V and 6 bases from J, leaving 15 bases between. Germline CDR1 is LNHDA and CDR2 is SQIVND (reference sequence). CDR3 length: 15 amino acids. The CDR3 DNA follows: TGTGCCAGTAGTATATCCCTCAACAGGGTCGATACGCAGTATTTT. Amino acids: CASSISLNRVDTQYF.

The rearrangement uses TRBV5-1 and TRBJ1-3; TRBD1 aligns across 7 bases. The CDR3 extends over 16 amino acids. The trim removed 0 bases at V and 0 bases at J, leaving 3 bases unmatched. Germline-derived CDR1 and CDR2 are SGHRS and YFSETQ. CDR3 DNA: TGCGCCAGCAGCTTGGGGACAGGAGCCTCTGGAAACACCATATATTTT. Translating it yields CASSLGTGASGNTIYF.

This clone was detected only once. The chain couples TRBV7-3 to TRBJ1-2; D is possibly TRBD1 (6 bases). The germline V gene encodes CDR1 SGHTA and CDR2 FQGTGA. The V gene lost 5 bases and the J gene lost 2 bases, with 27 bases spanning the gap. CDR3 length: 19 amino acids. The CDR3 DNA reads TGTGCCAGCAGCACCCAAAGCGTCAGGGGCCGAACTTGGAACTATGGCTACACCTTC. It is translated as CASSTQSVRGRTWNYGYTF.

The chain recombines TRBV10-3 with TRBJ1-2; 7 nucleotides agree with TRBD1. This CDR3 spans 12 amino acids. The germline V gene has CDR1 ENHRY and CDR2 SYGVKD. V lost 7 bases and J lost 6; bases outside the gene matches: 5. CDR3: CAIKTGEHGYTF. DNA for the CDR3: TGTGCCATCAAAACAGGGGAGCATGGCTACACCTTC.

The rearrangement links TRBV2 to TRBJ1-2; D ambiguous. Germline V gene data show CDR1 as SNHLY and CDR2 as FYNNEI. Trimming took off 3 bases at V and 7 bases at J, with 15 bases between the two ends. This CDR3 is 14 amino acids long. In DNA form, the CDR3 reads TGTGCCAGCAGTGAGCTCCAGGCCCTATTTGGCTACACCTTC. As protein: CASSELQALFGYTF.

The chain is built from TRBV28 and TRBJ2-1, with 8 bases matching TRBD1. With V trimmed by 5 bases and J by 8 bases, 11 bases remained unmatched. The CDR3 runs 15 residues. Germline-derived CDR1 and CDR2 are MDHEN and SYDVKM. CDR3 in DNA: TGTGCCAGCAGTCCCGTGGACAGGGCGGCCCATGAGCAGTTCTTC. It is translated as CASSPVDRAAHEQFF.